This T cell receptor beta chain was identified during a study of cytomegalovirus exposure and HLA in healthy donors. Study observations and caveats: Rare TCR sequences predominated, though certain public TCRs were found in many donors.

Researchers ran the PCR with 60 Vbeta and 13 Jbeta primers. The protocol was immunoSEQ multiplex PCR, while the TCRdb copy is restricted to in-frame clones and leaves out a portion. Here the sample spans approximately 93,000 clones, about 81% being singletons. The CDR3 is 13 residues long. Germline-derived CDR1 and CDR2 are MGHRA and YSYEKL. The V gene lost 5 bases and the J gene lost 9 bases, with 16 bases spanning the gap. For this clone: Its antigen is unidentified.

Sequencing used PBMCs. The chain employs TRBV4-1 and TRBJ2-5; D might be TRBD1 (6 bases). This receptor was identified in a middle-aged woman in good health and CMV-seronegative. In nucleotides, the CDR3 is TGCGCCAGCAGCGAGGGGGTTTCGAGTCCCCAGTACTTC. Protein: CASSEGVSSPQYF.